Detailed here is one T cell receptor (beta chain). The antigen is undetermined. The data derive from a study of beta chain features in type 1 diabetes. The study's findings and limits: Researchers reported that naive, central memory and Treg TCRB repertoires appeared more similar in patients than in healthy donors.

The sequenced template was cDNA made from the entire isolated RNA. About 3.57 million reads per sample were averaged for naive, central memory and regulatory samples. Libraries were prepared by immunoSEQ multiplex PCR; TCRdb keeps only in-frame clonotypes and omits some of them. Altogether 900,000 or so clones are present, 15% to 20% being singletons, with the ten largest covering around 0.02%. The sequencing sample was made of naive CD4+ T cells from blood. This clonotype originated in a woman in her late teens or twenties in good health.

The DNA for the CDR3 is TGCAGCGCCACGGGACAGGGATTCGGAGATACGCAGTATTTT. It yields the protein CSATGQGFGDTQYF. The V and J genes are TRBV29-1 and TRBJ2-3; TRBD1 matches at 9 bases. CDR1 and CDR2 (germline): SQVTM, ANQGSEA. Trimming removed 7 bases from V and 5 bases from J; junction bases left unmatched: 10. This CDR3 comprises 14 residues.